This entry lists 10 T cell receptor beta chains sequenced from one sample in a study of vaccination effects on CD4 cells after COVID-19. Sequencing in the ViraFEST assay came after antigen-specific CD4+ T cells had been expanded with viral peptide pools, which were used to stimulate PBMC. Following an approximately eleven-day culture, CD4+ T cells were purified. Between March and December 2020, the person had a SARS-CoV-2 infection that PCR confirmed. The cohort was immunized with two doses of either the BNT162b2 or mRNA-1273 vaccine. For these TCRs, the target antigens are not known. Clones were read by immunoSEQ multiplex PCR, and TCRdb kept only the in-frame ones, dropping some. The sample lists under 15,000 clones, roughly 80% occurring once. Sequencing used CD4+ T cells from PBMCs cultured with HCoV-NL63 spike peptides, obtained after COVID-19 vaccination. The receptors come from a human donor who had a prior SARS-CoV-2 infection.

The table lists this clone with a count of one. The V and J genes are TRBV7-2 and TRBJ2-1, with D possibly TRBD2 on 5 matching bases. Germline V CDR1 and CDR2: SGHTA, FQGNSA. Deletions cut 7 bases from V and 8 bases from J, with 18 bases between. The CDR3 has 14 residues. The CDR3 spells CASTKPLAWHEQFF. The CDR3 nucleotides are TGTGCCAGCACAAAGCCCCTAGCATGGCATGAGCAGTTCTTC.

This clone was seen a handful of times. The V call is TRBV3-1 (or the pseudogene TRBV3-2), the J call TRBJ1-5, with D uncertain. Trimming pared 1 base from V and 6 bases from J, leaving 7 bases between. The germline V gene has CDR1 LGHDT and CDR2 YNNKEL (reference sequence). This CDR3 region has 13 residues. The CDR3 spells CASSQGKTQPQHF. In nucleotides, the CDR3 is TGTGCCAGCAGCCAAGGGAAGACTCAGCCCCAGCATTTT.

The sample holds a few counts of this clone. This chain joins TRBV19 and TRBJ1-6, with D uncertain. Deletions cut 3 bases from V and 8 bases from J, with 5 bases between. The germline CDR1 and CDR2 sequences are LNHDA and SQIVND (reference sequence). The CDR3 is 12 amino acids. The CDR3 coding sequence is TGTGCCAGTAGTATTCAGCATTCACCCCTCCACTTT. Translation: CASSIQHSPLHF.

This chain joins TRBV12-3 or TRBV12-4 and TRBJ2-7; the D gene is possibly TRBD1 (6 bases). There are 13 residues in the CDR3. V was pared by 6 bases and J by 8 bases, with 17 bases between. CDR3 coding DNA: TGTGCCAGCAGACTGACCGGGACATCGCAGCAGTACTTC. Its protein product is CASRLTGTSQQYF.

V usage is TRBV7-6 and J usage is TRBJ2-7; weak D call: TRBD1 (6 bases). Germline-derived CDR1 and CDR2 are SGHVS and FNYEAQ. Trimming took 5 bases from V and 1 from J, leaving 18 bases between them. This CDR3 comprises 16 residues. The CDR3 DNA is TGTGCCAGCAGCCCACCGGGACACGGACGTTCCTACGAGCAGTACTTC. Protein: CASSPPGHGRSYEQYF.

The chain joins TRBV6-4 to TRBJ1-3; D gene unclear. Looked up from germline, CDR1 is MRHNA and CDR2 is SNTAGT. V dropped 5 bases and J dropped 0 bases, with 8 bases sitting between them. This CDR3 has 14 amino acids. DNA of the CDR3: TGTGCCAGCAGTCAAGTCGCCTCTGGAAACACCATATATTTT. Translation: CASSQVASGNTIYF.

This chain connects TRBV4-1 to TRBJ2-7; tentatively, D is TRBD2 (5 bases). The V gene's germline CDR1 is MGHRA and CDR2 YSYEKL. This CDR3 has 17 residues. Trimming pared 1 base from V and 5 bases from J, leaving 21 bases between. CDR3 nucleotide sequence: TGCGCCAGCAGCCAAGTTTCTCTTTTGGTGGGAGCCCACGAGCAGTACTTC. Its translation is CASSQVSLLVGAHEQYF.

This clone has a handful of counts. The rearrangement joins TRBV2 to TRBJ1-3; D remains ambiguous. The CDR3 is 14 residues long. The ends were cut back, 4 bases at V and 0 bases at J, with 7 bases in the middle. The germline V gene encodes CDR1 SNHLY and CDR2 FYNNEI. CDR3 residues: CASSAPISGNTIYF. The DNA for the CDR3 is TGTGCCAGCAGTGCTCCCATCTCTGGAAACACCATATATTTT.

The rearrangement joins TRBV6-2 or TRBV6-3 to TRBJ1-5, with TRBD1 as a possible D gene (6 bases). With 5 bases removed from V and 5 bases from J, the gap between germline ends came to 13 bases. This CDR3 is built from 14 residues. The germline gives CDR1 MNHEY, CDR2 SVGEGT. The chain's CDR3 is CASSAQGWYQPQHF. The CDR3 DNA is TGTGCCAGCAGTGCACAGGGTTGGTATCAGCCCCAGCATTTT.

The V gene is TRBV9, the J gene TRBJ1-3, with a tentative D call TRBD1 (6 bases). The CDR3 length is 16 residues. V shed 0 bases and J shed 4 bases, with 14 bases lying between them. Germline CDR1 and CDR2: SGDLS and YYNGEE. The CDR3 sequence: CASSVEGVDGGNTIYF. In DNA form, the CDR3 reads TGTGCCAGCAGCGTAGAGGGGGTCGATGGCGGAAACACCATATATTTT.